These 18 T cell receptor beta chains came from one sample sequenced in a study of blood T cell repertoires in COVID-19. This table comes from immunoSEQ multiplex PCR, and its TCRdb copy is limited to in-frame clones, with some not included. The repertoire holds roughly 100,000 clones, with about four fifths as singletons. Sample: peripheral blood. The receptors were sampled from a woman in her seventies with acute or convalescent COVID-19.

This chain connects TRBV5-5 to TRBJ1-6; 8 nucleotides line up with TRBD1. Germline CDR1 SGHKS, CDR2 YYEKEE (reference sequence). After removal of 6 bases from V and 16 bases from J, the junction contained 18 bases not matched to a gene. The CDR3 runs to 15 residues. The CDR3 nucleotides read TGTGCCAGCAACGTCCAAGGTGGGACAGGAGTCAGGCTCCACTTT. Its protein is CASNVQGGTGVRLHF.

This clone appeared a single time. The rearrangement uses TRBV30 and TRBJ2-5; D gene ambiguous. Germline V gene lookup returns CDR1 GTSNPN and CDR2 SVGIG (reference sequence). This CDR3 spans 12 amino acids. Deletions cut 2 bases from V and 3 bases from J, with 7 bases between. CDR3 region: CAWSTKEETQYF. In nucleotides, the CDR3 is TGTGCCTGGAGTACTAAGGAAGAGACCCAGTACTTC.

The chain uses TRBV7-2 and TRBJ2-7, with TRBD1 matching 7 bases. The germline V gene encodes CDR1 SGHTA and CDR2 FQGNSA. V dropped 4 bases and J dropped 0; count of bases not matched to a gene: 3. This CDR3 is 14 amino acids long. CDR3 bases: TGTGCCAGCAGCTCAAACAGGGGCTCCTACGAGCAGTACTTC. It encodes CASSSNRGSYEQYF.

In its sample, this clone was seen a few times. This chain connects TRBV5-4 to TRBJ2-7; 8 bases fit TRBD2. The CDR3 is 15 amino acids. Germline values: CDR1 SGHNT, CDR2 YYREEE (reference sequence). The J segment lost 7 bases and the V segment lost 0 bases, leaving 9 bases of the junction unmatched. The chain's CDR3 is CASSLGQSGSGEQYF. The CDR3 DNA sequence: TGTGCCAGCAGCTTGGGACAGAGCGGGAGTGGAGAGCAGTACTTC.

This clone was counted a few times. The chain carries TRBV4-2 and TRBJ2-1, with D maybe TRBD2 (6 bases). The V end lost 4 bases, the J end lost 2 bases, and 15 bases lay between the germline ends. The CDR3 totals 16 residues. Germline values: CDR1 LGHNA, CDR2 YNFKEQ. The CDR3 loop reads CASSLTPTSPYNEQFF. Written as DNA, the CDR3 is TGTGCCAGCAGCCTTACCCCCACTAGCCCCTACAATGAGCAGTTCTTC.

The V call is TRBV9, the J call TRBJ2-7; 9 positions agree with TRBD1. V shed 2 bases, J shed 4 bases, and the junction held 7 bases outside the gene matches. CDR3 length: 15 residues. CDR1 and CDR2 (germline): SGDLS, YYNGEE. The CDR3 DNA sequence: TGTGCCAGCAGCGTCGGACAGGGGAATTTATACGAGCAGTACTTC. The encoded protein is CASSVGQGNLYEQYF.

This rearrangement joins TRBV5-4 to TRBJ1-4, with 9 bases identical to TRBD1. CDR1 SGHNT and CDR2 YYREEE come from the germline V gene (reference sequence). V was pared by 4 bases and J by 5 bases, with 6 bases of the junction left unmatched. The CDR3 spans 15 residues. CDR3 region: CASSRRQGGNEKLFF. DNA of the CDR3: TGTGCCAGCAGCAGACGACAGGGGGGGAATGAAAAACTGTTTTTT.

The DNA for the CDR3 is TGTGCCAGCAGTCCGGGACAGCTTTTTGGGGAGCAGTACTTC. This sequence encodes CASSPGQLFGEQYF. The chain uses TRBV6-5 and TRBJ2-7; 7 bases are a match to TRBD1. CDR3 length equals 14 residues. The V gene end was trimmed by 5 bases and the J gene end by 7 bases; junction bases not matched to a gene: 11. CDR1 is MNHEY and CDR2 is SVGAGI in the germline V gene.

This clone is a singleton in its sample. The V call is TRBV10-1, the J call TRBJ2-1, with D tentatively TRBD2 (6 bases). V was trimmed by 2 bases and J by 6 bases, leaving 14 bases between them. Germline V gene sequence: CDR1 WNHNN, CDR2 SYGVQD (reference sequence). The CDR3 is 15 residues long. The CDR3 region has the DNA TGCGCCAGCAGTGAGGAAAAGGGACTGGGCAATGAGCAGTTCTTC. The encoded protein is CASSEEKGLGNEQFF.

This rearrangement joins TRBV6-1 to TRBJ1-5, with 11 bases aligning to TRBD1. CDR1 is MNHNS and CDR2 is SASEGT in the germline V gene. CDR3 length: 15 amino acids. With V trimmed by 4 bases and J by 6 bases, 5 bases remained unmatched. The CDR3 DNA reads TGTGCCAGCAGTGTCCGGGACAGGGGGATTCAGCCCCAGCATTTT. Residues: CASSVRDRGIQPQHF.

The CDR3: CASSDRGRAGTGELFF. CDR3 nucleotide sequence: TGTGCCAGCAGTGATCGCGGGAGGGCTGGCACCGGGGAGCTGTTTTTT. The chain has TRBV2 and TRBJ2-2; 9 bases agree with TRBD2. Germline V gene lookup returns CDR1 SNHLY and CDR2 FYNNEI. This CDR3 spans 16 amino acids. V shed 3 bases and J 4 bases; nucleotides not matched to a gene: 6.

CDR3 in DNA: TGTGCCAGCAGTGCTCAAGCCGGGACAGGGGTCGAGCAGTACTTC. Translation gives CASSAQAGTGVEQYF. The chain uses TRBV27 and TRBJ2-7; 10 nucleotides align to TRBD1. V shed 5 bases and J 6 bases; nucleotides not matched to a gene: 10. Germline V lookup: CDR1 MNHEY, CDR2 SMNVEV (reference sequence). This CDR3 has 15 residues.

The chain links TRBV10-3 to TRBJ1-5; TRBD1 agrees at 7 bases. The germline CDR1 and CDR2 sequences are ENHRY and SYGVKD. The J segment lost 4 bases and the V segment lost 2 bases, leaving 2 bases of the junction unmatched. The CDR3 extends over 14 amino acids. The CDR3 DNA follows: TGTGCCATCAGTGAGGGACAGGAAAATCAGCCCCAGCATTTT. As protein: CAISEGQENQPQHF.

The V call is TRBV11-2, the J call TRBJ2-2; 10 bases match TRBD2. CDR1 is SGHAT and CDR2 is FQNNGV in the germline V gene. V trimming: 5 bases; J trimming: 1 base; junction bases outside the gene matches: 4. The CDR3 covers 16 residues. The CDR3: CASSLPSGRNTGELFF. As DNA, the CDR3 is TGTGCCAGCAGCCTGCCTAGCGGGAGGAACACCGGGGAGCTGTTTTTT.

The rearrangement uses TRBV7-9 and TRBJ1-1; the match to TRBD1 covers 10 bases. With V trimmed by 6 bases and J by 5 bases, 3 bases remained unmatched. Germline V gene sequence: CDR1 SEHNR, CDR2 FQNEAQ (reference sequence). The CDR3 consists of 13 residues. The CDR3 region is CASSPGQGTEAFF. The CDR3 coding sequence is TGTGCCAGCAGTCCGGGACAGGGGACTGAAGCTTTCTTT.

The V gene is TRBV5-8, the J gene TRBJ1-6; TRBD1 is a possible D gene (5 bases). Germline V CDR1 and CDR2: SGHTS, YDEGEE. Trimming stripped 0 bases from V and 4 bases from J, with 5 bases between. The CDR3 sequence is 14 residues long. CDR3 residues: CASSLEGYNSPLHF. The CDR3 DNA follows: TGTGCCAGCAGCTTGGAGGGGTATAATTCACCCCTCCACTTT. The full variable domain, its missing parts supplied by reference TRBV5-8 and TRBJ1-6, is EAGVTQSPTHLIKTRGQQATLRCSPISGHTSVYWYQQALGLGLQFLLWYDEGEERNRGNFPPRFSGRQFPNYSSELNVNALELEDSALYLCASSLEGYNSPLHFGNGTRLTVT.

The genes are TRBV12-5 and TRBJ2-3, with 7 bases lining up with TRBD2. CDR1 LGHNT and CDR2 FRNRAP come from the germline V gene. This CDR3 region has 14 residues. The V gene end was trimmed by 7 bases and the J gene end by 1 base; junction bases not matched to a gene: 5. DNA of the CDR3: TGTGCTAGTGCGGAGCGGGATCGCACAGATACGCAGTATTTT. Its protein product is CASAERDRTDTQYF.

The rearrangement links TRBV7-9 to TRBJ2-3; D is perhaps TRBD1 (6 bases). The V gene lost 4 bases and the J gene lost 4 bases, with 9 bases spanning the gap. This CDR3 has 13 amino acids. Germline V lookup: CDR1 SEHNR, CDR2 FQNEAQ (reference sequence). Written as DNA, the CDR3 is TGTGCCAGCAGCTCTAGGGGGTCAGATACGCAGTATTTT. It codes for CASSSRGSDTQYF.